The entry below gives a single T cell receptor beta chain sequence along with its context. Its antigen is not known. This entry belongs to a study of T cell responses to AZD1222 COVID-19 vaccine. For the study at large: Pooling covered second doses at about 4 or about 12 weeks. Study-wide findings and caveats: It was only five to seven AZD1222 recipients who were seropositive at baseline. Spike was spanned by vaccine-associated CD4 TCRs, with dominance at 160-218 and 743-854. Females made up more of the donors, who were largely white British, and clonal diversity may have come out too low.

TCRdb's table, derived via immunoSEQ multiplex PCR, lists solely in-frame clones and lacks some. This table has around 94,000 clones, approximately 84% appearing once. The TCR comes from an adult in good health. The sample here was peripheral blood, taken on day 0 of AZD1222 vaccination.

CDR3 in DNA: TGTGCCAGCAGTGAAGGAGCAGGACGGAATCAGCCCCAGCATTTT. Protein: CASSEGAGRNQPQHF. The rearrangement links TRBV2 to TRBJ1-5; unclear D gene. Trimming cost V 1 base and J 4 bases, with 11 bases left between them. The CDR3 is made up of 15 amino acids. Germline CDR1 reads SNHLY; CDR2 reads FYNNEI.